The clone carrying this T cell receptor (beta chain) appeared a single time. Authors' processing steps: Amplification of reference gene primers provided the estimated nucleated cell counts. Profiled with immunoSEQ multiplex PCR; TCRdb holds only in-frame clones, not every one. That table furnishes V, J and clone size, whereas the DNA furnished D and trimming. In the table there are 200,000 to 250,000 clones, roughly 88% of which are singletons. These data originate in a study of blood T cell repertoires in COVID-19. Study-level information: Samples of COVID-19 (acute and convalescent) were obtained from the United States, Italy and Spain. T cells, B-cell-depleted T cells, or PBMCs provided the cDNA or gDNA that served as material.

The V end lost 4 bases, the J end lost 0 bases, and 16 bases lay between the germline ends. Germline lookup yields CDR1 LGHNT and CDR2 FRNRAP. The CDR3 has 16 residues. This TCR was recovered from a man aged 18 to 29 with active or convalescent COVID-19. Sequencing input: peripheral blood. The chain uses TRBV12-5 and TRBJ2-7; D is unclear. DNA of the CDR3: TGTGCTAGTGGTTCTTACCAGGCTCGTCTCTCCTACGAGCAGTACTTC. This gives the protein CASGSYQARLSYEQYF.